The 7 T cell receptor beta chains below come from one sample, sequenced in a study of T-cell reconstitution after alpha-beta-depleted transplantation in children (dated by TCRdb to 2016 to 2017). The receptor library was made with PCR. Sequencer: Illumina HiSeq 2500. Molecular barcoding was employed in the preparation of TCR libraries, with unique molecular identifiers being used to normalize TCRbeta repertoire quantification. The public reads were reprocessed in TCRdb via fastp at Q25 and MiXCR, keeping in-frame beta chains. CDR3 protein duplicates are merged, each entry listing the most common genes and DNA. The sample table records hundreds of thousands of distinct CDR3 sequences; roughly 17% of these occur just once. The ten largest clones add up to 0.8% to 1.1% of the sample. Material: PBMCs from the stem cell graft donor, obtained from the stem cell graft. The receptors shown here come from a human donor who donated a stem cell graft to a child with acute myeloid leukemia.

The chain combines TRBV11-3 with TRBJ1-1; no clear D gene. CDR1 and CDR2 (germline): SGHNT, YENEEA. The CDR3 covers 13 residues. Trimming pared 8 bases from V and 2 bases from J, leaving 12 bases between. The CDR3 protein is CASCEEHNTEAFF. The CDR3 nucleotides are TGTGCCAGCTGTGAGGAGCATAACACTGAAGCTTTCTTT.

The J gene is TRBJ1-3, the V gene TRBV7-2, with a possible D match to TRBD1 (6 bases). This CDR3 comprises 16 residues. Germline CDR1 and CDR2: SGHTA and FQGNSA. V gave up 5 bases and J gave up 0 bases, with 14 bases separating them. The CDR3 is CASSLLQGNSGNTIYF. DNA of the CDR3: TGTGCCAGCAGCCTCCTACAGGGAAACTCTGGAAACACCATATATTTT.

Only a few counts were recorded for this clonotype. The chain recombines TRBV29-1 with TRBJ2-6, with D possibly TRBD2 on 5 matching bases. The V gene lost 5 bases and the J gene lost 0 bases, with 14 bases spanning the gap. From germline, CDR1 is SQVTM and CDR2 ANQGSEA. CDR3 length: 16 residues. CDR3 bases: TGCAGCGTTTTAGGGCAGGCGGGCTCTGGGGCCAACGTCCTGACTTTC. This codes for CSVLGQAGSGANVLTF.

This clonotype was recorded many times. This chain uses TRBV6-5 with TRBJ2-7, with D maybe TRBD2 (5 bases). V was shortened by 2 bases and J by 6 bases, with 11 bases between the two germline ends. The CDR3 has 13 residues. Looked up from germline, CDR1 is MNHEY and CDR2 is SVGAGI. CDR3 sequence (DNA): TGTGCCAGCAGTTACGTTTTGGGGAGCGAGCAGTACTTC. It encodes CASSYVLGSEQYF.

The CDR3 spells CASSLKAGGFTDTQYF. The DNA of the CDR3 is TGTGCCAGCAGTTTGAAGGCGGGGGGATTCACAGATACGCAGTATTTT. The rearrangement joins TRBV28 to TRBJ2-3; 8 bases fit TRBD2. Trimming took 3 bases from V and 2 from J; bases not matched to a gene: 7. From germline, CDR1 is MDHEN and CDR2 SYDVKM. The CDR3 consists of 16 residues.

This clonotype was seen a handful of times. The V call is TRBV2, the J call TRBJ1-1; D remains ambiguous. V dropped 2 bases and J dropped 2 bases, with 9 bases sitting between them. Germline assignment: CDR1 SNHLY and CDR2 FYNNEI. This CDR3 has 14 amino acids. CDR3 sequence: CASSELQLNTEAFF. Written as DNA, the CDR3 is TGTGCCAGCAGTGAATTACAGCTAAACACTGAAGCTTTCTTT.

The chain combines TRBV18 with TRBJ2-3; D is uncertain. Germline CDR1 is KGHSH and CDR2 is LQKENI. The germline V and J ends were trimmed by 3 bases and 2 bases, with 9 bases remaining between them. This CDR3 comprises 14 residues. The CDR3 DNA reads as TGTGCCAGCTCACCCAGCTACCTCACAGATACGCAGTATTTT. It specifies CASSPSYLTDTQYF.